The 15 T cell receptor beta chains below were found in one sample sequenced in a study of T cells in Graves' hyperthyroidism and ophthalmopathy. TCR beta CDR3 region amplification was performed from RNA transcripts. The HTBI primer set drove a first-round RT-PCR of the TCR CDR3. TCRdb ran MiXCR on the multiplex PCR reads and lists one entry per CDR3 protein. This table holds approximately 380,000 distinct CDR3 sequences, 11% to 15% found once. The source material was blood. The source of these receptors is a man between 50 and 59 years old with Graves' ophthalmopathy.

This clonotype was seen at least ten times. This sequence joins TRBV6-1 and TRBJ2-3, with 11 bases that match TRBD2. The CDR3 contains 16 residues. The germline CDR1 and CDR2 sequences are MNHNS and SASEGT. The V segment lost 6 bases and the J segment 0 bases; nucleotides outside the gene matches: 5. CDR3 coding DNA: TGTGCCAGCAGAGCCGGGACTAGCGGTAGCACAGATACGCAGTATTTT. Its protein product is CASRAGTSGSTDTQYF.

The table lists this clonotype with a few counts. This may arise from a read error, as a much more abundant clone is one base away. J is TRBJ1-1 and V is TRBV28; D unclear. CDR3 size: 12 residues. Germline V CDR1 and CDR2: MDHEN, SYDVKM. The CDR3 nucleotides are TGTGCCGGCAGGCTAATGAACACTGAAGCTTTCTTT. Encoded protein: CAGRLMNTEAFF.

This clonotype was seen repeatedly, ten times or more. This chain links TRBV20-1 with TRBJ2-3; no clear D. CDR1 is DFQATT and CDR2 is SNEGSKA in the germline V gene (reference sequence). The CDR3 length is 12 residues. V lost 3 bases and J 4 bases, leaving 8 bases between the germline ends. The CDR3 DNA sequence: TGCAGTGCTAGTGGTTCACCAGATACGCAGTATTTT. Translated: CSASGSPDTQYF.

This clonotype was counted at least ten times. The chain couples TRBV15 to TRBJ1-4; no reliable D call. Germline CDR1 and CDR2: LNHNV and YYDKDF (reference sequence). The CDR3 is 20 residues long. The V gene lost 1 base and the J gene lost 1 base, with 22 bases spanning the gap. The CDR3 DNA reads TGTGCCACCAGCAGAGTTCTGGGGAGGTCAGCATCGATAACTAATGAAAAACTGTTTTTT. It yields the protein CATSRVLGRSASITNEKLFF.

The DNA of the CDR3 is TGCGCCAGCAGACCCGGGACTAGCGGGAGTAAGCAGTACTTC. Protein product: CASRPGTSGSKQYF. V usage is TRBV5-1 and J usage is TRBJ2-7, with 14 bases identical to TRBD2. This CDR3 has 14 amino acids. V was pared by 5 bases and J by 8 bases, with 6 bases of the junction left unmatched. Germline V CDR1 and CDR2: SGHRS, YFSETQ.

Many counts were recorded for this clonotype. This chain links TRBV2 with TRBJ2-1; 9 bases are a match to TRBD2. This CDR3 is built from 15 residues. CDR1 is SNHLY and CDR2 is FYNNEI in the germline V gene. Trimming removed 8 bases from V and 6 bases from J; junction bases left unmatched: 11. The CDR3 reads CASLSLKREANEQFF. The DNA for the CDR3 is TGTGCCAGCCTATCCCTAAAGCGGGAGGCCAATGAGCAGTTCTTC.

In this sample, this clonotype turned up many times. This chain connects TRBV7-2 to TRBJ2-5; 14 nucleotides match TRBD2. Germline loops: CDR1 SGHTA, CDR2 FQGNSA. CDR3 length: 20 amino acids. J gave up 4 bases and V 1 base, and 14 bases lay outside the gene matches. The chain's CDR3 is CASSLGGPGLAGVRAETQYF. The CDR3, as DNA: TGTGCCAGCAGCTTAGGAGGACCGGGACTAGCGGGAGTAAGGGCAGAGACCCAGTACTTC.

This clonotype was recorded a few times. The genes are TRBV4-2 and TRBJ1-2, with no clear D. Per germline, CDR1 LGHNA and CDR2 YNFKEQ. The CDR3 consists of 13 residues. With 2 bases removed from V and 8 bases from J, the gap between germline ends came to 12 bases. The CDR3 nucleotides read TGTGCCAGCAGCCAAACTGGGGATCAGGGCTACACCTTC. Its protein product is CASSQTGDQGYTF.

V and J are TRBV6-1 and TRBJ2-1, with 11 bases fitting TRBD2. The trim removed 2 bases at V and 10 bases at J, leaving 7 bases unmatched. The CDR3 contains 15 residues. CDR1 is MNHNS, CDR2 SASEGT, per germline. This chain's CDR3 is CASSETLAGGLEQFF. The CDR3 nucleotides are TGTGCCAGCAGTGAAACTCTAGCGGGGGGTCTAGAGCAGTTCTTC.

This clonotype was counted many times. CDR3 nucleotide sequence: TGTGCCAGTAGTGATAGCGGGAAAATCTCCTCCTACAATGAGCAGTTCTTC. It codes for CASSDSGKISSYNEQFF. The rearrangement joins TRBV19 to TRBJ2-1; the match to TRBD2 covers 8 bases. The CDR3 covers 17 residues. The germline CDR1 and CDR2 sequences are LNHDA and SQIVND (reference sequence). J was trimmed by 0 bases and V by 5 bases; bases with no gene match: 9.

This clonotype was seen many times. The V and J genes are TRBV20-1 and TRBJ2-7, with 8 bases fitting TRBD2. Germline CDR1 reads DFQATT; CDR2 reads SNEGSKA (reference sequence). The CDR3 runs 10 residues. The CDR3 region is CKTSENEQYF. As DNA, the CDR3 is TGCAAGACTAGCGAGAACGAGCAGTACTTC.

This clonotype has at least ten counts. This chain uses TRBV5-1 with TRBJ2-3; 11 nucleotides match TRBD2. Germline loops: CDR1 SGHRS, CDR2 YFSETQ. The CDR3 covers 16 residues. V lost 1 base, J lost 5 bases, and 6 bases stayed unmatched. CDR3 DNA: TGCGCCAGCAGCTTGCAAATTAGCGGGAGGGAAGATACGCAGTATTTT. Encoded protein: CASSLQISGREDTQYF.

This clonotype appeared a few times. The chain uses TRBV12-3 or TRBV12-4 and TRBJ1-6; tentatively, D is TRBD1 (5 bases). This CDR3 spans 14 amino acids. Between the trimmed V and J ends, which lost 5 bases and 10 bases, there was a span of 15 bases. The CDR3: CASSRVGGNSPLHF. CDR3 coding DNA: TGTGCCAGCAGTCGCGTGGGGGGGAACTCACCCCTCCACTTT.

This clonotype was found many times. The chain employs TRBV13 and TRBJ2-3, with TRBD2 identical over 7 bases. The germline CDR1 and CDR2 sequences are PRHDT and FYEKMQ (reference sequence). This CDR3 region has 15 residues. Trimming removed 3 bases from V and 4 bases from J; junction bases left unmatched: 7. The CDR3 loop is CASSFAGVRADTQYF. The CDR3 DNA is TGTGCCAGCAGCTTTGCGGGAGTTCGTGCAGATACGCAGTATTTT.

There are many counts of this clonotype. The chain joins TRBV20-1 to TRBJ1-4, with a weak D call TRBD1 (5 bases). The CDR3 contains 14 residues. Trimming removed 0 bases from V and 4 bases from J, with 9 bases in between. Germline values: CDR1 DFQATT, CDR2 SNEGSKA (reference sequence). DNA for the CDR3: TGCAGTGCTAGAGAAGACAGCCTTAATGAAAAACTGTTTTTT. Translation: CSAREDSLNEKLFF.